This T cell receptor beta chain was identified in a study of T cells in Graves' hyperthyroidism and ophthalmopathy. The table lists this clonotype with many counts. The antigen is unknown. Duration under 3 months, a NOSPECS grade of at least 4, and a Clinical Activity Score of at least 3 characterized the ophthalmopathy patients. Researchers barred patients who had uncontrolled infection, other autoimmune disease, pregnancy or lactation. The CDR3 runs to 13 residues. In germline, CDR1 is ENHRY, CDR2 SYGVKD. Trimming stripped 10 bases from V and 3 bases from J, with 15 bases between. Amplification of TCR beta CDR3 regions used RNA as the template. First-round RT-PCR with HTBI primers amplified the TCR CDR3 region. TCRdb independently ran MiXCR on the multiplex PCR reads; one entry per CDR3 protein. The data show roughly 380,000 distinct CDR3 sequences, with 15% to 20% seen just once and about a sixth held by the top ten.

Study-level findings and limits: Most thyroid clonotypes expanded above 0.001 appeared in blood too.

This TCR came from a woman between 40 and 50 years old with Graves' ophthalmopathy. Specimen: blood. This rearrangement joins TRBV10-3 to TRBJ2-5, with a possible D match to TRBD1 (7 bases). This CDR3 reads CASRGDNEETQYF. For the CDR3, the DNA is TGTGCCAGCAGGGGGGACAATGAAGAGACCCAGTACTTC.